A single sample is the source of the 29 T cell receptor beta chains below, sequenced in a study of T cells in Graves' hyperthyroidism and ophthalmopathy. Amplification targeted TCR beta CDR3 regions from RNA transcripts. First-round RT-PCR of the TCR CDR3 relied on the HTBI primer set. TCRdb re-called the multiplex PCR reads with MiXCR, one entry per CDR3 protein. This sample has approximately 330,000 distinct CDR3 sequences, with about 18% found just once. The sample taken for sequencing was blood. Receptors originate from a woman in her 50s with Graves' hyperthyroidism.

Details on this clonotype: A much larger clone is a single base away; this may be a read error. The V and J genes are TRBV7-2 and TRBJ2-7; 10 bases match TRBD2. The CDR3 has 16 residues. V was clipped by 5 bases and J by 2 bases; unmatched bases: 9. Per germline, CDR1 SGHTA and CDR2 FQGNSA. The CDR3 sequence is CASSQTSGVTTYEQYV. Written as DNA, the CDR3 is TGTGCCAGCAGCCAAACTAGCGGGGTAACTACCTACGAGCAGTACGTC.

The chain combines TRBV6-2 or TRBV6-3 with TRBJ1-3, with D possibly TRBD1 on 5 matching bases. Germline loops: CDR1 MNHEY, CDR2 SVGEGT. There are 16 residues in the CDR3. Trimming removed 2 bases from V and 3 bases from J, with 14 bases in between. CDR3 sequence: CASSYGRGAIGNTIYF. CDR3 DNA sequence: TGTGCCAGCAGTTACGGACGGGGCGCGATTGGAAACACCATATATTTT.

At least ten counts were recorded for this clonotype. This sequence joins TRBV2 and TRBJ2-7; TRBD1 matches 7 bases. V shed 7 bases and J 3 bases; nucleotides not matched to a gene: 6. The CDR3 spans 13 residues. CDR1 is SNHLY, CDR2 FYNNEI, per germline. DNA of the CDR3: TGTGCCAGCAAGGACAGGAGCCTCTACGAGCAGTACGTC. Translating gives CASKDRSLYEQYV.

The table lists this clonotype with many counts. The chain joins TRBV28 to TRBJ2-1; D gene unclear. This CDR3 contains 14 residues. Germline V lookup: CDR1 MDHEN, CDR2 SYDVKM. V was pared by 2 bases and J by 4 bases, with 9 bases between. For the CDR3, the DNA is TGTGCCAGCAGTTTACTCAGTGTTTACAATGAGCAGTTCTTC. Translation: CASSLLSVYNEQFF.

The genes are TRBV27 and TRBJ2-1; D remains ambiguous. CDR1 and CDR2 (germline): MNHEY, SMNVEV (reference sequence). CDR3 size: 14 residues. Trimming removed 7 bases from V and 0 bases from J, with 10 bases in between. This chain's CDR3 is CASKPGRSYNEQFF. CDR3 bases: TGTGCCAGCAAACCGGGCCGCTCCTACAATGAGCAGTTCTTC.

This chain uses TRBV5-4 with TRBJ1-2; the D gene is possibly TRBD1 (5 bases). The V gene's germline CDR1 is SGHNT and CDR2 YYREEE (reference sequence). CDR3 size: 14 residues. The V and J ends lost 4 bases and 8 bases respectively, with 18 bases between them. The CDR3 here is CASSLAQGGRGYTF. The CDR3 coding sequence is TGTGCCAGCAGCCTGGCCCAGGGCGGGCGGGGCTACACCTTC.

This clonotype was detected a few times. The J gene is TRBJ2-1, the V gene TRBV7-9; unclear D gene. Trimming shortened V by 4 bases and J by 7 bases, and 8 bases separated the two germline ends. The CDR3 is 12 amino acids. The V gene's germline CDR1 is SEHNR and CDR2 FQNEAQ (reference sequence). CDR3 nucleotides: TGTGCCAGCAGCTCGACAAATAATGAGCAGTTCTTC. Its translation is CASSSTNNEQFF.

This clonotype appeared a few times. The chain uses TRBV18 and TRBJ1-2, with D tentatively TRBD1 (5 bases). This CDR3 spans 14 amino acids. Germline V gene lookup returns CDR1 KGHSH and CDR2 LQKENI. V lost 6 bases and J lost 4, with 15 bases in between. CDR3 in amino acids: CASSTERGLYGYTF. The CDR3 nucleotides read TGTGCCAGCTCGACAGAACGCGGTCTCTATGGCTACACCTTC.

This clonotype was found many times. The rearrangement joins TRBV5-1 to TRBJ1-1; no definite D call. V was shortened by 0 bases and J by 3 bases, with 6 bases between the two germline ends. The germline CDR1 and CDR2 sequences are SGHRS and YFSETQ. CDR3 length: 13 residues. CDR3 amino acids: CASSLADYTEAFF. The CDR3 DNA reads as TGCGCCAGCAGCTTGGCCGATTACACTGAAGCTTTCTTT.

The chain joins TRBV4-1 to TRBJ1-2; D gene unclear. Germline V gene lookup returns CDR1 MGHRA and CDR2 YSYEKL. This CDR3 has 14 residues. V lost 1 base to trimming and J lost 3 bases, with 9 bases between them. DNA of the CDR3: TGCGCCAGCAGCCAAGTAGGGTGGGACTATGGCTACACCTTC. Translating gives CASSQVGWDYGYTF.

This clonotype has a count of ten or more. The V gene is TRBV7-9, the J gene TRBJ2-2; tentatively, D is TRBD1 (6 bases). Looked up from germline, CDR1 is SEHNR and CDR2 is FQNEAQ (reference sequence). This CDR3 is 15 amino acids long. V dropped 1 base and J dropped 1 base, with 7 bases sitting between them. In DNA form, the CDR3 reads TGTGCCAGCAGCTTAGGGACAGTGAACACCGGGGAGCTGTTTTTT. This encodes CASSLGTVNTGELFF.

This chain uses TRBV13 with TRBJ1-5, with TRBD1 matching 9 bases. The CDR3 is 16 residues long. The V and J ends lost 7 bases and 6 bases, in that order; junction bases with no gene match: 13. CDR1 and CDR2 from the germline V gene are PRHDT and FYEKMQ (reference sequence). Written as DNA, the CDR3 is TGTGCCAGCACACGACCCAGCGGGACAGGGAGTCAGCCCCAGCATTTT. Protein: CASTRPSGTGSQPQHF. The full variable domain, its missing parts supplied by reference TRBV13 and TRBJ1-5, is AAGVIQSPRHLIKEKRETATLKCYPIPRHDTVYWYQQGPGQDPQFLISFYEKMQSDKGSIPDRFSAQQFSDYHSELNMSSLELGDSALYFCASTRPSGTGSQPQHFGDGTRLSIL.

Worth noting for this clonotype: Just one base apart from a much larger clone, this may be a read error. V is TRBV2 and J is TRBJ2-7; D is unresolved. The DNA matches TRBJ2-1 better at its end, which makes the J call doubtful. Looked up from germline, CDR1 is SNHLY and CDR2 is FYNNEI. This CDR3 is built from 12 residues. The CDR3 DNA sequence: TGTGCCAGCATAGGAGTCAACTACGAGCAGTTCTTC. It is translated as CASIGVNYEQFF.

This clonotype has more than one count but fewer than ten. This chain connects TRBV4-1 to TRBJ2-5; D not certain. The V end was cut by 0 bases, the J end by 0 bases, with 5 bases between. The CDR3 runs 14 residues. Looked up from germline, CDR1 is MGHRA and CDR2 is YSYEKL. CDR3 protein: CASSQEDNQETQYF. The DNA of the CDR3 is TGCGCCAGCAGCCAAGAGGATAACCAAGAGACCCAGTACTTC.

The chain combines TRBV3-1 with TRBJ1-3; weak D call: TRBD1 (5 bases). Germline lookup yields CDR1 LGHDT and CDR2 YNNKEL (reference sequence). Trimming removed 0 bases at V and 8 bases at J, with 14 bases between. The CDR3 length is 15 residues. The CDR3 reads CASSQDLAGGHTIYF. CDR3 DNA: TGTGCCAGCAGCCAAGATCTCGCGGGGGGACACACCATATATTTT.

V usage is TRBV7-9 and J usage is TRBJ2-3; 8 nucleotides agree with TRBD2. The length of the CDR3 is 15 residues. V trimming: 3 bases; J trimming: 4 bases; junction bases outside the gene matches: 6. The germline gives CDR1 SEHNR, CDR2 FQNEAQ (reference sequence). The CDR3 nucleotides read TGTGCCAGCAGCTTCGGCGGGGGGAAACCAGATACGCAGTATTTT. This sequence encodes CASSFGGGKPDTQYF. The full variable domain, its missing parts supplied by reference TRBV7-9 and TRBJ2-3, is DTGVSQNPRHKITKRGQNVTFRCDPISEHNRLYWYRQTLGQGPEFLTYFQNEAQLEKSRLLSDRFSAERPKGSFSTLEIQRTEQGDSAMYLCASSFGGGKPDTQYFGPGTRLTVL.

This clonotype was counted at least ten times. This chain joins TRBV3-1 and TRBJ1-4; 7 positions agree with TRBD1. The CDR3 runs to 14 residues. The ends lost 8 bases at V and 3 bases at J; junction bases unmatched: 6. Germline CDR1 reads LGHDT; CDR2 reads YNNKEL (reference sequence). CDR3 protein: CASSDRAANEKLFF. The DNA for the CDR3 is TGTGCCAGCTCCGACAGGGCGGCTAATGAAAAACTGTTTTTT.

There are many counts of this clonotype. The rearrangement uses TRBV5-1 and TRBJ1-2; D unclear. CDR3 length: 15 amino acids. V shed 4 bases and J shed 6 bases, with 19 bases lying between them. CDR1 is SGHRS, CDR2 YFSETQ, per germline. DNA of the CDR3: TGCGCCAGCAGCGAAAGTCCTGGGCCCGAGAATGGCTACACCTTC. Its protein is CASSESPGPENGYTF.

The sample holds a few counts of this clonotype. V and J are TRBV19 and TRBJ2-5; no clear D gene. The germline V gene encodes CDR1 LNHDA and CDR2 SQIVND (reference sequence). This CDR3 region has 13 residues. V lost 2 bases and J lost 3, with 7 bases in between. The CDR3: CASSIQVEETQYF. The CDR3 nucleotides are TGTGCCAGTAGTATACAGGTCGAAGAGACCCAGTACTTC. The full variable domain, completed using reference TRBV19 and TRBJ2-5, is DGGITQSPKYLFRKEGQNVTLSCEQNLNHDAMYWYRQDPGQGLRLIYYSQIVNDFQKGDIAEGYSVSREKKESFPLTVTSAQKNPTAFYLCASSIQVEETQYFGPGTRLLVL.

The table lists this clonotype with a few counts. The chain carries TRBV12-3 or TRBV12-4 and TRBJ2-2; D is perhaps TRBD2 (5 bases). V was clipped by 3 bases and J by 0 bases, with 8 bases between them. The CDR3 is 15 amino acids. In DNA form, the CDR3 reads TGTGCCAGCAGTTTTTCGGGAACGAACACCGGGGAGCTGTTTTTT. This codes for CASSFSGTNTGELFF.

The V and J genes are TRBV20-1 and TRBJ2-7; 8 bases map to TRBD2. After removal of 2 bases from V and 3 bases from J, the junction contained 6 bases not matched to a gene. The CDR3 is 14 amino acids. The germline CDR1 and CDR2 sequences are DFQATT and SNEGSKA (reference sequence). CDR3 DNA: TGCAGTGCTAGAAATAGCGGGAATGACTACGAGCAGTACTTC. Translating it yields CSARNSGNDYEQYF.

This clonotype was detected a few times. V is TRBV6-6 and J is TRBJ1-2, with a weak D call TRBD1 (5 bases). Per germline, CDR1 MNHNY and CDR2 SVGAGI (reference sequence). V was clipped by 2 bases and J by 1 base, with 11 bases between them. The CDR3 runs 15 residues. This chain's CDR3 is CASSYGDGVNYGYTF. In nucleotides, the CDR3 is TGTGCCAGCAGTTACGGGGACGGAGTTAACTATGGCTACACCTTC.

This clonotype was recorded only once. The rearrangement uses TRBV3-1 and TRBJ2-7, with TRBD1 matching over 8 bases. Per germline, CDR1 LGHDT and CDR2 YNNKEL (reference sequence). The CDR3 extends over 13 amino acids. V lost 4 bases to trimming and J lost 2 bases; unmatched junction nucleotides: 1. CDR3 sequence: CASSRTGTYEQYF. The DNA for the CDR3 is TGTGCCAGCAGCCGGACAGGGACCTACGAGCAGTACTTC.

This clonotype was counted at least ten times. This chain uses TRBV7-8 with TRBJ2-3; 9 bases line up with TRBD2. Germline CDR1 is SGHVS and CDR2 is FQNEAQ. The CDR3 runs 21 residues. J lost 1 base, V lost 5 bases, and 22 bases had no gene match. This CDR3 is CASSLRRGKRGALSGTDTQYF. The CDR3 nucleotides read TGTGCCAGCAGCCTTAGGCGGGGGAAGCGGGGGGCCTTAAGTGGCACAGATACGCAGTATTTT.

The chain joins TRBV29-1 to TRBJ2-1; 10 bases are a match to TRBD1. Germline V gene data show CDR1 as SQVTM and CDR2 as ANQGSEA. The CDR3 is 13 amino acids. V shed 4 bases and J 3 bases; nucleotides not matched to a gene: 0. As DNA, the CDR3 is TGCAGCGTTGGGACAGGGGGCTACAATGAGCAGTTCTTC. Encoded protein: CSVGTGGYNEQFF.

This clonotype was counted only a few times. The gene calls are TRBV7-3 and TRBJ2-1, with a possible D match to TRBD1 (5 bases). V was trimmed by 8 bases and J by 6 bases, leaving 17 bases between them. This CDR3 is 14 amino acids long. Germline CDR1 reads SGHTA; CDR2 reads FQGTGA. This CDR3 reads CASGPGPPPNEQFF. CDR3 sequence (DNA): TGTGCCAGCGGTCCAGGGCCGCCCCCCAATGAGCAGTTCTTC.

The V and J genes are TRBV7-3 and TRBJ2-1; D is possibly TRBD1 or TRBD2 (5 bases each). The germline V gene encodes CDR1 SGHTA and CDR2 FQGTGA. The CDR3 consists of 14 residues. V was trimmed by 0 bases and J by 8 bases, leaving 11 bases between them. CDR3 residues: CASSLTGRDDEQFF. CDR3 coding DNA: TGTGCCAGCAGCTTAACAGGCAGGGACGATGAGCAGTTCTTC.

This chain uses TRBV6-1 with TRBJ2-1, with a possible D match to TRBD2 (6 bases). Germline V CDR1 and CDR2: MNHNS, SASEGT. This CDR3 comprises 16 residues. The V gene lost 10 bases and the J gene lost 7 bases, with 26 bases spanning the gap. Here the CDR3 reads CATSPAGLPSGNEQFF. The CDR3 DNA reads TGTGCCACTTCCCCCGCGGGGCTACCAAGCGGGAATGAGCAGTTCTTC.

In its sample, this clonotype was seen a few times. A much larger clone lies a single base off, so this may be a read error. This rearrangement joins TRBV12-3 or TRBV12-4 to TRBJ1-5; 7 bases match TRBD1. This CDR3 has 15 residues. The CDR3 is CTSSAGGVGNQPQHF. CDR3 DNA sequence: TGTACCAGCAGTGCAGGGGGGGTTGGCAATCAGCCCCAGCATTTT.